This section outlines one T cell receptor beta chain sequence together with its context. Produced via immunoSEQ multiplex PCR; TCRdb's table is partial and in-frame only. Here the sample spans tens of thousands of clones, approximately 92% being singletons. The data are from a study of T cell changes during pregnancy in multiple sclerosis. The CDR3 contains 15 residues. Germline V CDR1 and CDR2: SGDLS, YYNGEE. The V gene end was trimmed by 0 bases and the J gene end by 2 bases; junction bases not matched to a gene: 2. This clonotype was sampled from a female donor with multiple sclerosis, enrolled in a pregnancy study. V gene TRBV9 combines with J gene TRBJ1-2, with 9 bases aligning to TRBD1. Source: CD8+ T cells from peripheral blood mononuclear cells, taken in the third trimester of pregnancy. The chain's CDR3 is CASSVAGQGNYGYTF. In DNA, the CDR3 is TGTGCCAGCAGCGTAGCTGGACAGGGGAACTATGGCTACACCTTC.